The rows below give T cell receptor beta chains drawn from one sample of a study of neurological immune-mediated disorders. TCRdb ran MiXCR on the 5' RACE reads and lists one entry per CDR3 protein. Here the sample spans about 50,000 distinct CDR3 sequences, roughly 7.7% being singletons. Sequences were obtained from PBMCs. The receptors were gathered from a woman in her thirties or forties in good health. CDR3s leave out the opening cysteine and the closing phenylalanine or tryptophan. Fields, in order: V gene, D gene, CDR3 length, CDR3 protein. D genes are given only for firm matches.

TRBV25-1 | . | 14 | ASSEYGEVMNTEAF
TRBV7-8 | . | 12 | ASSLVDRNYGYT
TRBV5-1 | . | 11 | ASSSGASYGYT
TRBV7-2 | . | 12 | ASSLTVYNSPLH
TRBV10-3 | TRBD2 | 14 | AISPTSGSSYNEQF
TRBV7-9 | TRBD2 | 15 | ASSPLSGGDYTGELF
TRBV5-1 | TRBD1 | 15 | ASSTSPDRELNNEQF
TRBV7-2 | . | 10 | ASSFQGAEAF
TRBV6-1 | . | 13 | ASSLGGFSGNTIY
TRBV2 | . | 11 | ASSSEGSYGYT
TRBV2 | . | 11 | ASSTGTEDGYT
TRBV2 | . | 11 | ASDTKEGTEAF
TRBV11-3 | TRBD1 | 12 | ASSLRDRDNEQF
TRBV2 | . | 11 | ASSEDGSYEQY
TRBV6-2/TRBV6-3 | . | 14 | ASSQTTGRGLDEQF
TRBV6-5 | . | 11 | ASTPTGSYEQY
TRBV12-3/TRBV12-4 | TRBD2 | 16 | ASSQRPGTSWPYNEQF
TRBV5-1 | TRBD2 | 17 | ASSLQGLAGGNGANVLT
TRBV6-6 | . | 10 | ASSPLADTQY
TRBV6-5 | . | 14 | ASSYSWGPLLYEQY
TRBV5-5 | . | 9 | ASSLLNGAF
TRBV4-3 | . | 14 | ASSQDATNSGNTIY
TRBV6-2/TRBV6-3 | TRBD1 | 14 | ASSYWIDRGAQPQH
TRBV16 | . | 13 | ASSQVGAPTGELF
TRBV27 | . | 9 | ASSSRGTQY
TRBV12-3/TRBV12-4 | TRBD1 | 12 | ASSKTGTYYEQY
TRBV5-1 | . | 12 | ASSTDGSNTEAF
TRBV5-1 | . | 12 | ASSLGSGPYEQF
TRBV5-1 | . | 15 | ASSLKPWDLLSSEQY
TRBV20-1 | TRBD2 | 14 | SARDTGTSGTREQF
TRBV5-1 | TRBD2 | 16 | ASSSEGLAGAPYNEQF
TRBV7-2 | . | 13 | ASRQASSYNSPLH
TRBV27 | . | 11 | ASSLGGNTEAF